The clone carrying this T cell receptor (beta chain) was seen a few times. This sample is part of a study of early T cells in non-severe SARS-CoV-2 infection. Across the study: Bulk RNA isolated from unsorted whole blood underwent sequencing; chains were not paired.

Attachment of unique molecular identifiers to individual cDNA molecules was performed. MiXCR was run by TCRdb on the 5' RACE reads, yielding one entry per CDR3 protein. The sample gives 100,000 to 150,000 distinct CDR3 sequences, about 15% of which show up once; just over 20% is in the top ten. The CDR3 has 17 amino acids. Germline assignment: CDR1 SGHVS and CDR2 FQNEAQ. Trimming cost V 2 bases and J 2 bases; bases outside gene matches: 11. The gene calls are TRBV7-8 and TRBJ2-7, with 8 positions matching TRBD1. The specimen was whole blood. This TCR was sampled from an adult who was a healthcare worker with PCR-confirmed SARS-CoV-2 infection or an uninfected control (not recorded which). CDR3 amino acids: CASSLNPGTGHPYEQYF. For the CDR3, the DNA is TGTGCCAGCAGCTTAAATCCCGGGACAGGTCATCCCTACGAGCAGTACTTC.